The source of this T cell receptor beta chain is a study of technical replicates of blood from a few donors. This CDR3 has 17 amino acids. The germline V and J ends were trimmed by 1 base and 5 bases, with 20 bases remaining between them. The germline V gene encodes CDR1 MDHEN and CDR2 SYDVKM. Profiling relied on immunoSEQ multiplex PCR, and the TCRdb table lists in-frame clones only, not all of them. The sample shows about 66,000 clones, about 90% of them seen only once. The sequencing sample was made of T cells isolated from PBMCs. The clonotype comes from a human donor in good health. The chain carries TRBV28 and TRBJ1-1; D is possibly TRBD1 (6 bases). CDR3: CASSLSVGAGASTEAFF. The CDR3, as DNA: TGTGCCAGCAGTTTATCTGTGGGTGCGGGGGCCTCTACTGAAGCTTTCTTT.